This passage covers 22 T cell receptor beta chains from one sample sequenced in a study of CD8+ T cells in alopecia areata. Reverse transcribed after extraction, RNA yielded cDNA as the sequencing template. The data were produced by immunoSEQ multiplex PCR, yet TCRdb's version contains in-frame clones alone and is incomplete. The data contain roughly 200,000 clones, around 63% of them singletons. The source was CD4+ T cells sorted from blood, collected at week 0. These receptors came from a human donor with alopecia areata.

Only a few counts were recorded for this clone. The rearrangement joins TRBV29-1 to TRBJ1-2, with 8 bases fitting TRBD1. The CDR3 has 13 residues. The V gene end was trimmed by 6 bases and the J gene end by 4 bases; junction bases not matched to a gene: 7. Looked up from germline, CDR1 is SQVTM and CDR2 is ANQGSEA. The CDR3, as DNA: TGCAGCGTCTACAGGGACAGGTCCTATGGCTACACCTTC. Protein product: CSVYRDRSYGYTF.

The V and J genes are TRBV6-1 and TRBJ2-3; 7 positions agree with TRBD2. V gave up 0 bases and J gave up 1 base; unmatched junction bases: 10. The germline gives CDR1 MNHNS, CDR2 SASEGT. This CDR3 spans 18 amino acids. The CDR3 spells CASSEARGSGTRTDTQYF. CDR3 coding DNA: TGTGCCAGCAGTGAAGCGCGTGGGAGCGGGACGCGCACAGATACGCAGTATTTT.

The chain recombines TRBV30 with TRBJ1-6; 7 bases are a match to TRBD1. The V gene end was trimmed by 2 bases and the J gene end by 16 bases; junction bases not matched to a gene: 11. The CDR3 covers 13 residues. Germline loops: CDR1 GTSNPN, CDR2 SVGIG (reference sequence). The DNA of the CDR3 is TGTGCCTGGAGTCATAGGGACAGTAGAAATCTCCACTTT. As protein: CAWSHRDSRNLHF.

This chain joins TRBV6-1 and TRBJ2-7; tentative D call: TRBD1 (6 bases). The germline gives CDR1 MNHNS, CDR2 SASEGT. The V end lost 6 bases, the J end lost 2 bases, and 14 bases lay between the germline ends. There are 14 residues in the CDR3. CDR3 loop: CASSLIRGPYEQYF. CDR3 DNA sequence: TGTGCCAGCAGCCTCATCAGGGGTCCCTACGAGCAGTACTTC.

The rearrangement joins TRBV20-1 to TRBJ2-1, with TRBD2 as a possible D gene (6 bases). Germline V lookup: CDR1 DFQATT, CDR2 SNEGSKA (reference sequence). Trimming cost V 1 base and J 8 bases, with 6 bases left between them. The CDR3 has 11 residues. CDR3: CSARGDYEQFF. The CDR3 nucleotides are TGCAGTGCTAGAGGGGACTATGAGCAGTTCTTC.

The CDR3 region has the DNA TGTGCCAGCCACCTAAAGACAGGGAGGAACAATGAGCAGTTCTTC. Amino acid sequence: CASHLKTGRNNEQFF. The chain carries TRBV13 and TRBJ2-1, with D perhaps TRBD1 (7 bases). This CDR3 spans 15 amino acids. V was cut by 8 bases and J by 5 bases, with 19 bases left in between. Germline V gives CDR1 PRHDT, CDR2 FYEKMQ (reference sequence).

This clone appeared once. The rearrangement uses TRBV7-2 and TRBJ2-5; D is ambiguous. Between the trimmed V and J ends, which lost 1 base and 2 bases, there was a span of 8 bases. The germline V gene has CDR1 SGHTA and CDR2 FQGNSA. The CDR3 spans 14 residues. The CDR3 loop is CASSLDLGQETQYF. CDR3 nucleotides: TGTGCCAGCAGCTTAGATTTGGGGCAAGAGACCCAGTACTTC.

Concerning this clone itself: Other DNA sequences within the sample encode an identical CDR3. The chain carries TRBV15 and TRBJ2-5, with 12 positions matching TRBD2. The CDR3 has 16 amino acids. From germline, CDR1 is LNHNV and CDR2 YYDKDF (reference sequence). J lost 2 bases, V lost 4 bases, and 5 bases had no gene match. CDR3 protein: CATSTRLAGAQETQYF. In DNA, the CDR3 is TGTGCCACCAGCACAAGACTAGCGGGGGCTCAAGAGACCCAGTACTTC.

There are a few counts of this clone. The chain carries TRBV30 and TRBJ2-7; D uncertain. CDR3 length equals 13 residues. Germline V gives CDR1 GTSNPN, CDR2 SVGIG (reference sequence). The V gene lost 2 bases and the J gene lost 0 bases, with 8 bases spanning the gap. CDR3 in amino acids: CAWSKGSSYEQYF. CDR3 nucleotides: TGTGCCTGGAGTAAGGGCAGCTCCTACGAGCAGTACTTC.

This clone has a single count. The genes are TRBV25-1 and TRBJ2-1; 8 positions match TRBD1. This CDR3 has 14 residues. CDR1 MGHDK and CDR2 SYGVNS come from the germline V gene. The J segment lost 9 bases and the V segment lost 4 bases, leaving 8 bases of the junction unmatched. CDR3 DNA sequence: TGTGCCAGCAGTGGGACAGGGTTTGATGGTGAGCAGTTCTTC. This gives the protein CASSGTGFDGEQFF.

Only one count was recorded for this clone. The rearrangement joins TRBV7-6 to TRBJ2-3; 7 positions match TRBD1. There are 15 residues in the CDR3. J was trimmed by 6 bases and V by 0 bases; bases with no gene match: 6. Germline assignment: CDR1 SGHVS and CDR2 FNYEAQ. CDR3 nucleotide sequence: TGTGCCAGCAGCTTAGCGAGGGGACAGTTTGATACGCAGTATTTT. This translates into CASSLARGQFDTQYF. The entire variable domain, with the rest obtained from reference TRBV7-6 and TRBJ2-3, is as follows: GAGVSQSPRYKVTKRGQDVALRCDPISGHVSLYWYRQALGQGPEFLTYFNYEAQQDKSGLPNDRFSAERPEGSISTLTIQRTEQRDSAMYRCASSLARGQFDTQYFGPGTRLTVL.

The chain carries TRBV7-9 and TRBJ1-1; D not resolved. The CDR3 is 12 amino acids. With 5 bases removed from V and 6 bases from J, the gap between germline ends came to 10 bases. Germline V CDR1 and CDR2: SEHNR, FQNEAQ (reference sequence). DNA for the CDR3: TGTGCCAGCAGCCCCCGGGTTGCTGAAGCTTTCTTT. Encoded protein: CASSPRVAEAFF.

V usage is TRBV2 and J usage is TRBJ1-5; TRBD1 is a possible D gene (5 bases). The CDR3 extends over 14 amino acids. V was cut by 2 bases and J by 3 bases, with 8 bases left in between. Germline V gene lookup returns CDR1 SNHLY and CDR2 FYNNEI. CDR3 residues: CASSERTNNQPQHF. In DNA form, the CDR3 reads TGTGCCAGCAGTGAAAGGACAAACAATCAGCCCCAGCATTTT.

Only a few counts were recorded for this clone. The chain joins TRBV27 to TRBJ1-6, with D possibly matching TRBD1 (5 bases). Germline lookup yields CDR1 MNHEY and CDR2 SMNVEV (reference sequence). This CDR3 is 14 amino acids long. The V end was cut by 3 bases, the J end by 6 bases, with 9 bases between. The CDR3: CASSFDQGNSPLHF. The CDR3 DNA reads TGTGCCAGCAGTTTTGATCAGGGTAATTCACCCCTCCACTTT.

This clone was detected a few times. The V gene is TRBV7-2, the J gene TRBJ2-3; D remains unclear. CDR1 and CDR2 from the germline V gene are SGHTA and FQGNSA. CDR3 length: 15 amino acids. V lost 2 bases, J lost 0 bases, and 9 bases lay in between. The chain's CDR3 is CASSLWYDSTDTQYF. DNA for the CDR3: TGTGCCAGCAGCTTATGGTACGATAGCACAGATACGCAGTATTTT.

This clone was counted a few times. The chain recombines TRBV29-1 with TRBJ1-1; D possibly corresponds to TRBD1 (6 bases). Germline values: CDR1 SQVTM, CDR2 ANQGSEA. CDR3 length: 13 amino acids. V lost 4 bases, J lost 5 bases, and 14 bases lay in between. The CDR3 region has the DNA TGCAGCGTTGGTCTGGGGGCGCGTACTGAAGCTTTCTTT. Amino acid sequence: CSVGLGARTEAFF.

This clone was seen many times. V and J are TRBV6-1 and TRBJ2-1; 7 bases map to TRBD2. The CDR3 is made up of 17 amino acids. Germline CDR1 is MNHNS and CDR2 is SASEGT. V was pared by 0 bases and J by 1 base, with 6 bases of the junction left unmatched. The CDR3 sequence: CASSEATRAGSYNEQFF. CDR3 in DNA: TGTGCCAGCAGTGAAGCCACGAGAGCGGGGTCCTACAATGAGCAGTTCTTC.

J is TRBJ1-3 and V is TRBV15, with TRBD1 matching over 10 bases. Losses at the gene ends were 1 base for V and 4 bases for J; bases not matched to a gene: 4. The germline CDR1 and CDR2 sequences are LNHNV and YYDKDF (reference sequence). The CDR3 contains 16 residues. CDR3 loop: CATSRGGTGEGNTIYF. CDR3 nucleotides: TGTGCCACCAGCAGAGGTGGGACAGGGGAAGGAAACACCATATATTTT.

The chain links TRBV30 to TRBJ1-5; no reliable D call. CDR1 and CDR2 (germline): GTSNPN, SVGIG (reference sequence). The CDR3 loop spans 13 amino acids. V dropped 2 bases and J dropped 5 bases, with 10 bases sitting between them. The CDR3 coding sequence is TGTGCCTGGAGTCCTCGGAGGGATCAGCCCCAGCATTTT. Its translation: CAWSPRRDQPQHF.

J is TRBJ2-7 and V is TRBV10-3; 8 nucleotides agree with TRBD1. V lost 3 bases, J lost 3 bases, and 1 base stayed unmatched. The CDR3 is 13 residues long. Germline CDR1 ENHRY, CDR2 SYGVKD. The CDR3 bases are TGTGCCATCAGTGAAGGACAGGGCTACGAGCAGTACTTC. Encoded protein: CAISEGQGYEQYF.

The chain recombines TRBV27 with TRBJ1-1, with TRBD1 as a possible D gene (5 bases). This CDR3 has 14 amino acids. Germline V CDR1 and CDR2: MNHEY, SMNVEV (reference sequence). Deletions cut 2 bases from V and 3 bases from J, with 10 bases between. The CDR3 region is CASSLAGRDTEAFF. The CDR3, as DNA: TGTGCCAGCAGTTTAGCAGGGCGGGACACTGAAGCTTTCTTT.

V usage is TRBV27 and J usage is TRBJ2-7; no clear D. V was pared by 3 bases and J by 5 bases, with 14 bases between. The germline gives CDR1 MNHEY, CDR2 SMNVEV (reference sequence). This CDR3 region has 14 residues. The CDR3 DNA reads as TGTGCCAGCAGTTTTAACCTCCAAGCCCACGAGCAGTACTTC. Translated: CASSFNLQAHEQYF.